This TCR beta chain appears in the sequencing data of a study of cytomegalovirus exposure and HLA in healthy donors. General study findings and limits: A later analysis linked a missense DCLRE1C variant to TCR beta V- and J-gene trimming. A later analysis linked some 17,000 TCR beta sequences to HLA alleles at 0.05 false discovery rate.

Vbeta (60) and Jbeta (13) primers were used in the PCR. The assay was immunoSEQ multiplex PCR, and TCRdb's table has in-frame clones only and misses some. The top ten hold less than 2% of the sample, which has hundreds of thousands of clones, roughly 85% seen once. As concerns this clone: The antigen remains undetermined.

The CDR3 sequence is 16 residues long. After removal of 4 bases from V and 3 bases from J, the junction contained 4 bases not matched to a gene. Germline CDR1 reads SGHTA; CDR2 reads FQGNSA. Specimen: PBMCs. This chain links TRBV7-2 with TRBJ2-3; 13 nucleotides line up with TRBD2. This TCR came from a male donor in good health and CMV-seronegative. The CDR3 DNA reads TGTGCCAGCAGCTGGACTAGCGGGGGCCGGACAGATACGCAGTATTTT. As protein: CASSWTSGGRTDTQYF.